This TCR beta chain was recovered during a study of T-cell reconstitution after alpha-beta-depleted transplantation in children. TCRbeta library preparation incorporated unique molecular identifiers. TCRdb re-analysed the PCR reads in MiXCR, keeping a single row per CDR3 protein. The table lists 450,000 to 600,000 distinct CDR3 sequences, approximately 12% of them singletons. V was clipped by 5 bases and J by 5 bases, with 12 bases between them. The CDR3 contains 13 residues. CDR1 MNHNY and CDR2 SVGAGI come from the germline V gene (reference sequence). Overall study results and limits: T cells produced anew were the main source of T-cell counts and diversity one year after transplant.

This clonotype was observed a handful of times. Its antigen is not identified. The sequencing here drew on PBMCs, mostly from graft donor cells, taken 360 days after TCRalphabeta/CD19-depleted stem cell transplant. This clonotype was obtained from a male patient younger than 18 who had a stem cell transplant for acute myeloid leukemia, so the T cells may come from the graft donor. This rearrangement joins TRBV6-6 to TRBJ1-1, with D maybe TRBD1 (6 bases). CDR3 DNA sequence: TGTGCCAGCAGTCGGGGGGGCTGGACTGAAGCTTTCTTT. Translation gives CASSRGGWTEAFF.